The rows below give T cell receptor beta chains drawn from one sample of a study of T-cell reconstitution after alpha-beta-depleted transplantation in children. TCRdb reprocessed the PCR reads via MiXCR and lists one record per CDR3 protein. Seen here are 250,000 or so distinct CDR3 sequences, 8.2% observed once, and the top ten hold under 8%. The input for sequencing was PBMCs, mostly from graft donor cells, taken 180 days after TCRalphabeta/CD19-depleted stem cell transplant. The receptors come from a male patient aged 10 to 17 who had a stem cell transplant for acute lymphoblastic leukemia, so the T cells may come from the graft donor. CDR3s include the opening cysteine and the closing phenylalanine or tryptophan. Each record gives: V gene, D gene, clone size, J gene, CDR3 DNA, CDR3 protein. The D gene is left open where the match is weak. The size of a clone is reported for some rows only, either as once, few or many, or as a class for expanded clones.

TRBV12-3/TRBV12-4	NA	NA	TRBJ2-5	TGTGCCAGCAGTTTAGCGGAGCGACAGGAAGCGGGCGAGACCCAGTACTTC	CASSLAERQEAGETQYF
TRBV5-6	TRBD2	many	TRBJ2-3	TGTGCCAGCAGCGCTAGCGGGAGGGCAACAGATACGCAGTATTTT	CASSASGRATDTQYF
TRBV27	NA	many	TRBJ2-7	TGTGCCAGCAGTTTCTCCGGACTTAGCTCCTACGAGCAGTACTTC	CASSFSGLSSYEQYF
TRBV20-1	TRBD1	many	TRBJ1-1	TGCAGTGCTAGGGCTGGGGGACAGGGGGACAAGGCTGAAGCTTTCTTT	CSARAGGQGDKAEAFF
TRBV11-2	NA	many	TRBJ1-1	TGTGCCAGCAGCTTAGTAGGGGAAGCTTTCTTT	CASSLVGEAFF
TRBV20-1	NA	many	TRBJ2-7	TGCAGTGTTTCAACGGGGGGCCACGAGCAGTACTTC	CSVSTGGHEQYF
TRBV11-2	NA	many	TRBJ2-7	TGTGCCAGCAGCTCGACACCCTACGAGCAGTACTTC	CASSSTPYEQYF
TRBV7-3	TRBD1	many	TRBJ2-3	TGTGCCAGCAGCTTAGAAGGGGGCCCAGATACGCAGTATTTT	CASSLEGGPDTQYF
TRBV4-3	TRBD2	many	TRBJ2-6	TGCGCCAGCAGCCAAGTCGGGGGGGTCTCTGGGGCCAACGTCCTGACTTTC	CASSQVGGVSGANVLTF
TRBV15	NA	many	TRBJ2-5	TGTGCCACCAGCACGTACCAAGAGACCCAGTACTTC	CATSTYQETQYF
TRBV7-9	TRBD2	many	TRBJ2-1	TGTGCCAGCAGCTCCCGCGGGGGACAGCAGTTCTTC	CASSSRGGQQFF
TRBV6-2/TRBV6-3	NA	many	TRBJ1-1	TGTGCCAGCAGTTACAAGGGAGAAGCTTTCTTT	CASSYKGEAFF
TRBV5-5	NA	NA	TRBJ1-1	TGTGCCAGCAGCCTTTATTCAGCGAGGGTCATGAACACTGAAGCTTTCTTT	CASSLYSARVMNTEAFF
TRBV20-1	NA	many	TRBJ2-2	TGCAGTGCTAGATGGTCCACCGGGGAGCTGTTTTTT	CSARWSTGELFF
TRBV20-1	NA	many	TRBJ1-5	TGCAGTGCTAGAGCGGCGGTAGCAGGCAATCAGCCCCAGCATTTT	CSARAAVAGNQPQHF
TRBV7-2	NA	many	TRBJ2-4	TGTGCCAGCAGCTCTGACACGGGTAACATTCAGTACTTC	CASSSDTGNIQYF
TRBV13	NA	many	TRBJ2-5	TGTGCCAGCAGCTTAGGCCGAACAGCACAAGAGACCCAGTACTTC	CASSLGRTAQETQYF
TRBV29-1	TRBD2	many	TRBJ2-7	TGCAGCGTCGGTCTAGCGGGAGGGCCTTGGGAGCAGTACTTC	CSVGLAGGPWEQYF
TRBV6-1	NA	many	TRBJ2-1	TGTGCCAGCACCGGGACTCCCTTATCCCTGAATGAGCAGTTCTTC	CASTGTPLSLNEQFF
TRBV5-1	NA	many	TRBJ1-1	TGCGCCAGCAGCTCCAGACAGGAGAACACTGAAGCTTTCTTT	CASSSRQENTEAFF
TRBV6-5	TRBD1	NA	TRBJ2-7	TGTGCCAGCAGTTACTCAGGGACAGGTTCCTACGAGCAGTACTTC	CASSYSGTGSYEQYF
TRBV7-6	TRBD2	many	TRBJ2-7	TGTGCCAGCAGCTTCGGTGAGCGGGATGACGAGCAGTACTTC	CASSFGERDDEQYF
TRBV29-1	TRBD2	many	TRBJ2-5	TGCAGCGTTGAAAGACTAGCCGGAGAGGAGACCCAGTACTTC	CSVERLAGEETQYF
TRBV19	NA	few	TRBJ2-3	TGTGCCAGTAGTAGAACGGGGCCCAACAGGGATACGCAGTATTTT	CASSRTGPNRDTQYF
TRBV6-1	NA	few	TRBJ1-1	TGTGCCAGCAGTGAAGCCTCCCGCCGGACTGAAGCTTTCTTT	CASSEASRRTEAFF
TRBV5-5	NA	few	TRBJ2-2	TGTGCCAGCAGCTCTGGGCTTATCAGCGGGGAGCTGTTTTTT	CASSSGLISGELFF
TRBV7-2	NA	NA	TRBJ2-7	TGTGCCAGCAGCTCCTCGGCCCCGGAGCAGTACTTC	CASSSSAPEQYF
TRBV19	TRBD2	NA	TRBJ2-2	TGTGCCAGTCGCCGACCGGGACTAGCGGGTACCGGGGAGCTGTTTTTT	CASRRPGLAGTGELFF
TRBV7-7	NA	few	TRBJ2-1	TGTGCTAGCAGCCCGACTGGCCCTACCAATGAGCAGTTCTTC	CASSPTGPTNEQFF
TRBV6-2/TRBV6-3	TRBD2	many	TRBJ2-7	TGTGCCAGCAGTCGATCACTAGCGGGGCTCAGCTCCTACGAGCAGTACTTC	CASSRSLAGLSSYEQYF
TRBV7-3	TRBD2	many	TRBJ2-2	TGTGCCAGCAGCTTAAGGGCCCTAGCGGGGATCGACACCGGGGAGCTGTTTTTT	CASSLRALAGIDTGELFF
TRBV7-3	TRBD1	many	TRBJ2-7	TGTGCCAGCAGCGAGGACAGGGGTTACGAGCAGTACTTC	CASSEDRGYEQYF
TRBV28	TRBD2	many	TRBJ2-3	TGTGCCACCTATAGCGGGAGTGGTGGAGATACGCAGTATTTT	CATYSGSGGDTQYF
TRBV20-1	NA	many	TRBJ2-2	TGCAGTGCCCCCGACAGGTCTACCGGGGAGCTGTTTTTT	CSAPDRSTGELFF
TRBV7-9	TRBD1	many	TRBJ1-1	TGTGCCAGCAGCTTAGAGAGAGGGGGCTATACTGAAGCTTTCTTT	CASSLERGGYTEAFF
TRBV7-9	NA	few	TRBJ1-2	TGTGCCAGTCGTCGGGGGGCCTCTAACTATGGCTACACCTTC	CASRRGASNYGYTF
TRBV11-2	NA	many	TRBJ1-5	TGTGCCAGCAGCCTCCGAGGGAGCAATCAGCCCCAGCATTTT	CASSLRGSNQPQHF
TRBV12-3/TRBV12-4	NA	many	TRBJ1-1	TGTGCCAGCAGGACGGGCACTGAAGCTTTCTTT	CASRTGTEAFF
TRBV5-1	TRBD1	many	TRBJ2-7	TGCGCCAGCAGCGGGACCGGGACAGTCTACGAGCAGTACTTC	CASSGTGTVYEQYF